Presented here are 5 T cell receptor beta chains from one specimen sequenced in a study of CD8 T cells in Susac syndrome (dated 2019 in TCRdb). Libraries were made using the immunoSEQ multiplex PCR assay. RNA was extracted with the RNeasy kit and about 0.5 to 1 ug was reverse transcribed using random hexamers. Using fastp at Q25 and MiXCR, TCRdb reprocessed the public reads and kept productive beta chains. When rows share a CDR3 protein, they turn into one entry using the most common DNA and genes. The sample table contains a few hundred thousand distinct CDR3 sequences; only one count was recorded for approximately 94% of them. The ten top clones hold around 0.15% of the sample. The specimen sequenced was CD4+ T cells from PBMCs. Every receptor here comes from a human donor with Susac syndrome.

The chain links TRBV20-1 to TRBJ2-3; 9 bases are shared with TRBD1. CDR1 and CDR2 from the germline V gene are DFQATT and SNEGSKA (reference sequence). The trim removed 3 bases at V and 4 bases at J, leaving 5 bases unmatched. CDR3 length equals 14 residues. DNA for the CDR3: TGCAGTGCTAGCGGGACAGGGCCCCCAGATACGCAGTATTTT. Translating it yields CSASGTGPPDTQYF.

CDR3 sequence reads: CASSASTGQYSNQPQHF. The CDR3 nucleotides are TGTGCCAGCAGTGCCTCGACAGGCCAGTATAGCAATCAGCCCCAGCATTTT. V is TRBV25-1 and J is TRBJ1-5; possible D gene TRBD1, 6 bases. V lost 4 bases to trimming and J lost 0 bases, with 16 bases between them. CDR1 is MGHDK and CDR2 is SYGVNS in the germline V gene. CDR3 length: 17 amino acids.

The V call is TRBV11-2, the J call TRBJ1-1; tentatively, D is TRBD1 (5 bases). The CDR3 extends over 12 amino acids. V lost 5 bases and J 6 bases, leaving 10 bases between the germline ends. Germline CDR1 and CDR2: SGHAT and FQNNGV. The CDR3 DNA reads TGTGCCAGCAGCCCGGGGGGGGCTGAAGCTTTCTTT. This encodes CASSPGGAEAFF.

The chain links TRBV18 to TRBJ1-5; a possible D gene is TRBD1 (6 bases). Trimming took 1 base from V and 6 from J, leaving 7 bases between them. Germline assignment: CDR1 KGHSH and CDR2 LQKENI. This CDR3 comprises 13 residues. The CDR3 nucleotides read TGTGCCAGCTCACCACAGGGGGGTCAGCCCCAGCATTTT. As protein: CASSPQGGQPQHF.

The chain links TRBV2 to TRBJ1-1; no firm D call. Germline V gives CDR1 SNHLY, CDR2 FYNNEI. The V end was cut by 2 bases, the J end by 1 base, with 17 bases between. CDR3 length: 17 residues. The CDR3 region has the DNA TGTGCCAGCAGTGAACCCCTCCGACGTAGGGAGAACACTGAAGCTTTCTTT. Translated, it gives CASSEPLRRRENTEAFF.